One sample yielded the 28 T cell receptor beta chains listed below, sequenced in a study of blood T cell repertoires in COVID-19. Generated by immunoSEQ multiplex PCR, the TCRdb table keeps only in-frame clones and is missing some. The sample lists 90,000 to 150,000 clones, about 79% occurring once. The material sequenced was peripheral blood. Receptor source: a woman older than 75 with acute or convalescent COVID-19.

This clone has more than one count but fewer than ten. V and J are TRBV12-3 or TRBV12-4 and TRBJ1-1; D gene uncertain. This CDR3 has 11 amino acids. Deletions cut 3 bases from V and 6 bases from J, with 5 bases between. The CDR3 reads CASSFISEAFF. CDR3 DNA sequence: TGTGCCAGCAGTTTTATCTCTGAAGCTTTCTTT.

The V and J genes are TRBV20-1 and TRBJ1-5, with D maybe TRBD1 (6 bases). V was shortened by 3 bases and J by 7 bases, with 13 bases between the two germline ends. The CDR3 sequence is 13 residues long. Germline-derived CDR1 and CDR2 are DFQATT and SNEGSKA (reference sequence). CDR3 sequence reads: CSASNRVRQPQHF. The CDR3 nucleotides read TGCAGTGCTAGTAACAGGGTAAGGCAGCCCCAGCATTTT.

The CDR3: CASSLGGLRDSEAFF. The CDR3 nucleotides read TGTGCCAGCAGCTTGGGGGGGCTCCGGGATTCTGAAGCTTTCTTT. The V call is TRBV5-6, the J call TRBJ1-1, with D possibly being TRBD1 (6 bases). From germline, CDR1 is SGHDT and CDR2 YYEEEE. The CDR3 sequence is 15 residues long. Trimming took off 0 bases at V and 6 bases at J, with 15 bases between the two ends.

V usage is TRBV4-1 and J usage is TRBJ1-5, with 10 bases lining up with TRBD1. V shed 2 bases, J shed 0 bases, and the junction held 7 bases outside the gene matches. This CDR3 is 18 amino acids long. Germline CDR1 reads MGHRA; CDR2 reads YSYEKL. The CDR3 DNA sequence: TGCGCCAGCAGCCAAACCCGACAGGGGGCCGCTAGCAATCAGCCCCAGCATTTT. Translation: CASSQTRQGAASNQPQHF.

The V gene is TRBV7-2, the J gene TRBJ2-1; D gene unclear. In germline, CDR1 is SGHTA, CDR2 FQGNSA. The V gene lost 2 bases and the J gene lost 12 bases, with 11 bases spanning the gap. The CDR3 is 12 residues long. The CDR3 protein is CASSLMGAGQFF. CDR3 nucleotides: TGTGCCAGCAGCTTAATGGGTGCAGGGCAGTTCTTC. Full variable domain (rest looked up from reference TRBV7-2 and TRBJ2-1): GAGVSQSPSNKVTEKGKDVELRCDPISGHTALYWYRQSLGQGLEFLIYFQGNSAPDKSGLPSDRFSAERTGGSVSTLTIQRTQQEDSAVYLCASSLMGAGQFFGPGTRLTVL.

This clone was found a few times. The chain couples TRBV19 to TRBJ2-1; TRBD2 matches at 7 bases. Trimming removed 6 bases from V and 4 bases from J; junction bases left unmatched: 6. This CDR3 is 14 amino acids long. Looked up from germline, CDR1 is LNHDA and CDR2 is SQIVND (reference sequence). The CDR3 sequence is CASRRASGYNEQFF. The CDR3 nucleotides are TGTGCCAGTAGAAGGGCTAGCGGATACAATGAGCAGTTCTTC.

The gene calls are TRBV19 and TRBJ1-1, with D hard to call. Germline V CDR1 and CDR2: LNHDA, SQIVND (reference sequence). Between the trimmed V and J ends, which lost 3 bases and 1 base, there was a span of 9 bases. The CDR3 consists of 14 residues. The CDR3 DNA reads as TGTGCCAGTAGTATTTTTGGGCAGAACACTGAAGCTTTCTTT. Protein: CASSIFGQNTEAFF.

The V call is TRBV7-2, the J call TRBJ2-7; D is unclear. This CDR3 is built from 13 residues. Germline CDR1 and CDR2: SGHTA and FQGNSA. Deletions cut 8 bases from V and 1 base from J, with 12 bases between. The CDR3 nucleotides read TGTGCCAGCGGTCGGGTAGGATCCTACGAGCAGTACTTC. Protein product: CASGRVGSYEQYF.

The CDR3 DNA is TGTGCCAGCAGTTACCCCAAGGGGGGCGGGGGAGTTTACGAGCAGTACTTC. This translates into CASSYPKGGGGVYEQYF. This sequence joins TRBV6-7 and TRBJ2-7; weak D call: TRBD2 (7 bases). TRBV6-7 is flagged as an ORF with uncertain function. This CDR3 has 17 amino acids. V was clipped by 2 bases and J by 4 bases, with 21 bases between them.

V gene TRBV28 combines with J gene TRBJ1-6; TRBD1 might be the D (5 bases). The V gene's germline CDR1 is MDHEN and CDR2 SYDVKM. This CDR3 spans 16 amino acids. V shed 2 bases and J shed 2 bases, with 10 bases lying between them. DNA for the CDR3: TGTGCCAGCAGTTTACAGGGATACCCCTATAATTCACCCCTCCACTTT. It encodes CASSLQGYPYNSPLHF.

This clone was recorded a few times. This chain links TRBV29-1 with TRBJ1-1; TRBD1 matches at 10 bases. Germline V gives CDR1 SQVTM, CDR2 ANQGSEA. Germline trimming cut 3 bases from V and 6 bases from J; bases unmatched to any gene: 4. The CDR3 spans 13 residues. In nucleotides, the CDR3 is TGCAGCGTTGAGGCTGGACAGGGGGCTGAAGCTTTCTTT. This sequence encodes CSVEAGQGAEAFF.

The CDR3 DNA is TGTGCCAGCAGCCAAGGACAGGGCGTCCCCTATGGCTACACCTTC. This encodes CASSQGQGVPYGYTF. The V gene is TRBV14, the J gene TRBJ1-2, with 7 positions matching TRBD1. The germline gives CDR1 SGHDN, CDR2 FVKESK. There are 15 residues in the CDR3. V was clipped by 1 base and J by 4 bases; unmatched bases: 6.

The chain is built from TRBV6-2 or TRBV6-3 and TRBJ1-1; D remains ambiguous. CDR3 length: 16 amino acids. V was pared by 0 bases and J by 0 bases, with 11 bases between. Germline V gives CDR1 MNHEY, CDR2 SVGEGT. CDR3 coding DNA: TGTGCCAGCAGTTACTCTAAGCGGACTATGAACACTGAAGCTTTCTTT. Its translation: CASSYSKRTMNTEAFF.

The V and J genes are TRBV30 and TRBJ1-3; D is unclear. V was shortened by 6 bases and J by 0 bases, with 12 bases between the two germline ends. The CDR3 has 14 residues. Germline values: CDR1 GTSNPN, CDR2 SVGIG (reference sequence). In nucleotides, the CDR3 is TGTGCCTGCGAGGCTGGACTCTCTGGAAACACCATATATTTT. Its translation is CACEAGLSGNTIYF. Complete variable domain (other parts from reference TRBV30 and TRBJ1-3): SQTIHQWPATLVQPVGSPLSLECTVEGTSNPNLYWYRQAAGRGLQLLFYSVGIGQISSEVPQNLSASRPQDRQFILSSKKLLLSDSGFYLCACEAGLSGNTIYFGEGSWLTVV.

The chain combines TRBV2 with TRBJ2-2; D uncertain. There are 16 residues in the CDR3. The germline V gene has CDR1 SNHLY and CDR2 FYNNEI. The V gene lost 3 bases and the J gene lost 2 bases, with 13 bases spanning the gap. The CDR3 loop reads CASSDVVVTNTGELFF. DNA of the CDR3: TGTGCCAGCAGTGATGTCGTCGTCACTAACACCGGGGAGCTGTTTTTT.

A few counts support this clone. The J gene is TRBJ1-4, the V gene TRBV7-2, with 9 bases lining up with TRBD1. CDR1 SGHTA and CDR2 FQGNSA come from the germline V gene. The CDR3 sequence is 14 residues long. The V segment lost 6 bases and the J segment 7 bases; nucleotides outside the gene matches: 6. CDR3 DNA: TGTGCCAGCAGACCCGGGACAGGGACTGAAAAACTGTTTTTT. It translates to CASRPGTGTEKLFF.

This clone was seen a few times. The J gene is TRBJ2-5, the V gene TRBV19; 8 positions match TRBD1. CDR1 is LNHDA and CDR2 is SQIVND in the germline V gene (reference sequence). The CDR3 length is 12 residues. The ends lost 10 bases at V and 4 bases at J; junction bases unmatched: 5. The CDR3 DNA is TGTGCCACAGGGGGCATAGGAGAGACCCAGTACTTC. Encoded protein: CATGGIGETQYF.

J is TRBJ2-3 and V is TRBV20-1; 11 bases fit TRBD2. The ends lost 3 bases at V and 5 bases at J; junction bases unmatched: 7. The CDR3 sequence is 15 residues long. Germline assignment: CDR1 DFQATT and CDR2 SNEGSKA (reference sequence). CDR3 nucleotides: TGCAGTGCTAGTCCTAGCGGGGGGCCCGTAGATACGCAGTATTTT. Residues: CSASPSGGPVDTQYF.

This clone turned up a few times. The chain is built from TRBV5-1 and TRBJ1-6; D is possibly TRBD1 (5 bases). Looked up from germline, CDR1 is SGHRS and CDR2 is YFSETQ. CDR3 size: 15 residues. Deletions cut 0 bases from V and 4 bases from J, with 8 bases between. The CDR3 DNA reads as TGCGCCAGCAGCTTGGGACAGTTATATAATTCACCCCTCCACTTT. It codes for CASSLGQLYNSPLHF. The entire variable domain, with the rest obtained from reference TRBV5-1 and TRBJ1-6, is as follows: KAGVTQTPRYLIKTRGQQVTLSCSPISGHRSVSWYQQTPGQGLQFLFEYFSETQRNKGNFPGRFSGRQFSNSRSEMNVSTLELGDSALYLCASSLGQLYNSPLHFGNGTRLTVT.

V gene TRBV19 combines with J gene TRBJ1-3; TRBD1 aligns across 7 bases. Germline CDR1 reads LNHDA; CDR2 reads SQIVND (reference sequence). J was trimmed by 4 bases and V by 3 bases; bases with no gene match: 3. This CDR3 region has 14 residues. The DNA of the CDR3 is TGTGCCAGTAGTATTTCGACAGGGGGAAACACCATATATTTT. This translates into CASSISTGGNTIYF.

This sequence joins TRBV5-1 and TRBJ1-1; 8 bases map to TRBD1. The V gene's germline CDR1 is SGHRS and CDR2 YFSETQ. The V and J ends lost 0 bases and 7 bases, in that order; junction bases with no gene match: 8. The CDR3 extends over 15 amino acids. The CDR3, as DNA: TGCGCCAGCAGCTTGGGGGCAGGGGGCGCCGGTGAAGCTTTCTTT. It codes for CASSLGAGGAGEAFF.

The chain uses TRBV28 and TRBJ2-1; possible D gene TRBD2, 6 bases. V lost 9 bases and J 8 bases, leaving 20 bases between the germline ends. Germline V lookup: CDR1 MDHEN, CDR2 SYDVKM. The CDR3 is 14 residues long. The CDR3 loop is CASRSGPEGHEQFF. The CDR3 region has the DNA TGTGCCAGTAGATCGGGACCGGAGGGACATGAGCAGTTCTTC.

In regard to this clone: The same CDR3 arises from other DNA sequences in this sample as well. The chain couples TRBV4-3 to TRBJ1-2; D is uncertain. Germline V gene sequence: CDR1 LGHNA, CDR2 YSLEER. V lost 0 bases and J 7 bases, leaving 6 bases between the germline ends. The length of the CDR3 is 12 residues. The CDR3, as DNA: TGCGCCAGCAGCCAAGATCCCGGTGGCTACACCTTC. This gives the protein CASSQDPGGYTF.

This chain joins TRBV10-3 and TRBJ1-4, with a tentative D call TRBD1 (5 bases). The V end was cut by 3 bases, the J end by 8 bases, with 13 bases between. The length of the CDR3 is 14 residues. Germline V lookup: CDR1 ENHRY, CDR2 SYGVKD. CDR3 in amino acids: CAISDGGNSEKLFF. In DNA, the CDR3 is TGTGCCATCAGTGACGGGGGTAACTCGGAAAAACTGTTTTTT.

The chain couples TRBV18 to TRBJ2-1; no firm D call. The CDR3 has 13 residues. The V gene's germline CDR1 is KGHSH and CDR2 LQKENI. V lost 1 base, J lost 10 bases, and 11 bases lay in between. CDR3 DNA: TGTGCCAGCTCACCACGGTCAGTCTGGGAGCAGTTCTTC. Translation gives CASSPRSVWEQFF.

The CDR3 coding sequence is TGCGCCAGCAGCTTGTATTCCCAGGGAAATTCACCCCTCCACTTT. Its protein product is CASSLYSQGNSPLHF. The rearrangement links TRBV5-1 to TRBJ1-6, with D perhaps TRBD1 (5 bases). Trimming removed 1 base at V and 7 bases at J, with 12 bases between. The CDR3 has 15 amino acids. The germline V gene encodes CDR1 SGHRS and CDR2 YFSETQ.

The chain employs TRBV7-2 and TRBJ1-1; a possible D gene is TRBD1 (6 bases). This CDR3 contains 12 residues. Germline V gives CDR1 SGHTA, CDR2 FQGNSA. V lost 6 bases to trimming and J lost 6 bases, with 11 bases between them. Here the CDR3 reads CASRQGGPEAFF. DNA of the CDR3: TGTGCCAGCAGACAAGGGGGACCTGAAGCTTTCTTT.

The J gene is TRBJ2-7, the V gene TRBV7-3, with D perhaps TRBD1 (6 bases). Trimming took 7 bases from V and 1 from J, leaving 8 bases between them. This CDR3 contains 12 residues. Per the germline V gene, CDR1 is SGHTA and CDR2 is FQGTGA. The CDR3 here is CASKDSSYEQYF. The CDR3 nucleotides read TGTGCCAGCAAGGACAGTTCCTACGAGCAGTACTTC.